The sequence of this TCR beta chain was determined in a study of vaccination effects on CD4 cells after COVID-19. The wider study: Post-vaccine sampling occurred a median 72 days after the second dose. Whole-study results and caveats: Marked contraction was observed in infection-induced and vaccine-induced clones late after vaccination.

Ahead of sequencing, the ViraFEST assay grew antigen-specific CD4+ T cells using viral peptide pools. The culture ran for 10 days before CD4+ T cells were isolated. Each participant was administered two doses of either the BNT162b2 or the mRNA-1273 vaccine. On both days 3 and 7, half of the culture medium was replaced with IL-2 medium. Trimming shortened V by 4 bases and J by 8 bases, and 14 bases separated the two germline ends. CDR3 length equals 13 residues. Germline CDR1 MGHDK, CDR2 SYGVNS. The repertoire was sequenced with immunoSEQ multiplex PCR; TCRdb's copy has only in-frame clones and lacks some. The sample yields around 32,000 clones, 72% seen once. To note about this clone: What it recognizes is unknown.

The chain links TRBV25-1 to TRBJ1-2; perhaps TRBD1 as D (6 bases). The receptor was isolated from a human donor who received a COVID-19 vaccine. The sample here was CD4+ T cells from PBMCs cultured with HCoV-229E spike peptides, taken after COVID-19 vaccination. CDR3 nucleotide sequence: TGTGCCAGCAGTGCGGGGGGCGGGATGGGCTACACCTTC. This sequence encodes CASSAGGGMGYTF.